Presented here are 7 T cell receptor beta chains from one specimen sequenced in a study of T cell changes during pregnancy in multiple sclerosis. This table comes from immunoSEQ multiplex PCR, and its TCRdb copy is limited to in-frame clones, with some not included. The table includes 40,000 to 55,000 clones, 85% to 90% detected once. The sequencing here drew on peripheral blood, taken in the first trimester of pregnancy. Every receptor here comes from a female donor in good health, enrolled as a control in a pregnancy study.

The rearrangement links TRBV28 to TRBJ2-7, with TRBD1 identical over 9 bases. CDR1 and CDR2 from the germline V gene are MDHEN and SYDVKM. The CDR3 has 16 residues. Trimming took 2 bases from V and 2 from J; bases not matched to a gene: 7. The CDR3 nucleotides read TGTGCCAGCAGTTTACGCTTGACAGGGGGAACCTACGAGCAGTACTTC. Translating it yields CASSLRLTGGTYEQYF.

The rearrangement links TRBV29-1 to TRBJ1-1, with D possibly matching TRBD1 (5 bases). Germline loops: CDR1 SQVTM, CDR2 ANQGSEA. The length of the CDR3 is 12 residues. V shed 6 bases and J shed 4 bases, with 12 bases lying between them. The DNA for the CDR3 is TGCAGCGTCCCGGGGGGGGGCACTGAAGCTTTCTTT. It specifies CSVPGGGTEAFF.

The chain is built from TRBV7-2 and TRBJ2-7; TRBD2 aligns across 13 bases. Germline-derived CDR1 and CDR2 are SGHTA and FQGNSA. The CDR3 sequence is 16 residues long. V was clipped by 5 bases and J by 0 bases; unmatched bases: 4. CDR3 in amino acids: CASSPRLAGGSYEQYF. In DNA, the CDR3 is TGTGCCAGCAGCCCCCGACTAGCGGGAGGCTCCTACGAGCAGTACTTC.

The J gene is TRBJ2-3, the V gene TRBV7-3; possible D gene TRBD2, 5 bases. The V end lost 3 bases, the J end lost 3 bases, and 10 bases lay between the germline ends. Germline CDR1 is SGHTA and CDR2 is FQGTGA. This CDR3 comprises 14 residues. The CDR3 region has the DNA TGTGCCAGCAGCTTTATAGGGAGTACAGATACGCAGTATTTT. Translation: CASSFIGSTDTQYF.

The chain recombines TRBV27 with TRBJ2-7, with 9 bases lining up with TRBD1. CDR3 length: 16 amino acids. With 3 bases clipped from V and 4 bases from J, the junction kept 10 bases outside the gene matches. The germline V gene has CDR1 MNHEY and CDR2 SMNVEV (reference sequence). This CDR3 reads CASSFGPGQGLYEQYF. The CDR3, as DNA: TGTGCCAGCAGTTTTGGACCGGGACAGGGTTTATACGAGCAGTACTTC.

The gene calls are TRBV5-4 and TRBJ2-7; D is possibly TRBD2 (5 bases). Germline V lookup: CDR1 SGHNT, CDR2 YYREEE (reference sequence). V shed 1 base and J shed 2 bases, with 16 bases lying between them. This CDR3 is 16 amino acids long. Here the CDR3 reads CASSLSGSPTTYEQYF. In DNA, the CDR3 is TGTGCCAGCAGCTTGTCGGGGTCCCCTACAACCTACGAGCAGTACTTC.

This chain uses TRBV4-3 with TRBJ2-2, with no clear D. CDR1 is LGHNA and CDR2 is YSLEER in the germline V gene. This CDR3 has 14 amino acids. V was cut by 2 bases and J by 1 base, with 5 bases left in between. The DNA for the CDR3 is TGCGCCAGCAGCCAATACAGGAACACCGGGGAGCTGTTTTTT. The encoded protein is CASSQYRNTGELFF.